This T cell receptor (beta chain) appears in the sequencing data of a study of blood T cell repertoires in COVID-19. Background on the study: The analysed material was cDNA or gDNA that came from T cells, B-cell-depleted T cells, or PBMCs.

Germline V CDR1 and CDR2: SQVTM, ANQGSEA. This CDR3 contains 14 residues. Original methodology: Amplification of reference gene primers provided the estimated nucleated cell counts. The data were produced by immunoSEQ multiplex PCR, yet TCRdb's version contains in-frame clones alone and is incomplete. V and J calls and clone size are copied from that table; D and trimming were computed from the DNA. The sample yields more than 200,000 clones, roughly 80% seen once. With respect to this clone: Germline is not matched at one junction end, which may reflect a read error.

The J gene is TRBJ2-1, the V gene TRBV29-1; the D gene is possibly TRBD1 (7 bases). The receptor was derived from a man in his 60s with acute or convalescent COVID-19. Sequenced sample: peripheral blood. Here the CDR3 reads CSVEYRGTDNDQFF. The CDR3, as DNA: TGCAGCGTTGAATATCGCGGGACAGACAATGATCAGTTCTTC.